These 20 T cell receptor beta chains were all obtained from the same sample, sequenced in a study of STAT5B mutations in CD4+ large granular lymphocyte leukemia. TCRdb's table, derived via immunoSEQ multiplex PCR, lists solely in-frame clones and lacks some. The data show around 2,000 clones, about nine tenths seen once. Sequencing input: PBMCs. These receptor sequences come from an older woman with CD4+ T-cell large granular lymphocyte leukemia.

This chain uses TRBV11-2 with TRBJ2-3, with 7 bases aligning to TRBD1. The CDR3 consists of 14 residues. Trimming cost V 4 bases and J 3 bases; bases outside gene matches: 4. Looked up from germline, CDR1 is SGHAT and CDR2 is FQNNGV. The CDR3 sequence: CASSYRGSTDTQYF. The CDR3 coding sequence is TGTGCCAGCAGCTACAGGGGCAGTACAGATACGCAGTATTTT.

V is TRBV7-6 and J is TRBJ1-1, with D possibly TRBD1 on 6 matching bases. The germline V gene encodes CDR1 SGHVS and CDR2 FNYEAQ. Deletions cut 1 base from V and 0 bases from J, with 9 bases between. This CDR3 is built from 15 residues. CDR3 bases: TGTGCCAGCAGCTTAGAAAGGGGGATGAACACTGAAGCTTTCTTT. This translates into CASSLERGMNTEAFF.

The rearrangement links TRBV2 to TRBJ1-1; D call uncertain. Trimming removed 0 bases at V and 6 bases at J, with 11 bases between. Germline V gene sequence: CDR1 SNHLY, CDR2 FYNNEI. The CDR3 is 14 residues long. For the CDR3, the DNA is TGTGCCAGCAGTGAAGCGGGATGGTCGGCTGAAGCTTTCTTT. Translating gives CASSEAGWSAEAFF.

The V gene is TRBV6-5, the J gene TRBJ1-1, with TRBD1 identical over 11 bases. With V trimmed by 5 bases and J by 3 bases, 5 bases remained unmatched. This CDR3 has 15 residues. Germline CDR1 is MNHEY and CDR2 is SVGAGI. This chain's CDR3 is CASSGQGAGDTEAFF. The CDR3 nucleotides read TGTGCCAGCAGTGGACAGGGGGCGGGGGACACTGAAGCTTTCTTT.

The CDR3 loop is CASSSGSYENQPQHF. The CDR3 region has the DNA TGTGCCAGCAGCTCCGGGAGTTACGAGAATCAGCCCCAGCATTTT. This chain uses TRBV5-8 with TRBJ1-5; no firm D call. Per the germline V gene, CDR1 is SGHTS and CDR2 is YDEGEE. Trimming shortened V by 3 bases and J by 4 bases, and 14 bases separated the two germline ends. The CDR3 is 15 residues long.

The rearrangement uses TRBV7-3 and TRBJ1-1, with D possibly being TRBD1 (6 bases). This CDR3 region has 15 residues. The germline V gene has CDR1 SGHTA and CDR2 FQGTGA. Trimming removed 4 bases from V and 3 bases from J, with 15 bases in between. The CDR3 reads CASSSRRGGDTEAFF. CDR3 nucleotide sequence: TGTGCCAGCAGCTCACGCAGGGGAGGGGACACTGAAGCTTTCTTT.

The chain is built from TRBV4-2 and TRBJ2-3, with 12 bases aligning to TRBD2. V gave up 2 bases and J gave up 2 bases; unmatched junction bases: 8. Germline V gene sequence: CDR1 LGHNA, CDR2 YNFKEQ. The CDR3 is 18 residues long. CDR3 amino acids: CASSQTSGGSVDTDTQYF. The CDR3, as DNA: TGTGCCAGCAGCCAAACTAGCGGGGGGTCGGTTGACACAGATACGCAGTATTTT.

The chain employs TRBV2 and TRBJ2-2; 7 bases agree with TRBD2. The trim removed 1 base at V and 0 bases at J, leaving 2 bases unmatched. Germline V gene data show CDR1 as SNHLY and CDR2 as FYNNEI. CDR3 size: 16 residues. CDR3 nucleotide sequence: TGTGCCAGCAGTGAAGTAGGACTAGCGAACACCGGGGAGCTGTTTTTT. Amino acid sequence: CASSEVGLANTGELFF.

V usage is TRBV6-1 and J usage is TRBJ1-6; no clear D. The CDR3 covers 15 residues. The V end lost 0 bases, the J end lost 4 bases, and 7 bases lay between the germline ends. CDR1 and CDR2 from the germline V gene are MNHNS and SASEGT. The chain's CDR3 is CASSEASGYNSPLHF. In nucleotides, the CDR3 is TGTGCCAGCAGTGAAGCCAGCGGGTATAATTCACCCCTCCACTTT.

A note on this clone: This is likely a read error, given that the CDR3 carries no conserved phenylalanine or tryptophan at its end. The gene calls are TRBV6-1 and TRBJ1-1; D is possibly TRBD1 (5 bases). Germline CDR1 is MNHNS and CDR2 is SASEGT. The CDR3 length is 13 residues. Trimming stripped 6 bases from V and 5 bases from J, with 13 bases between. Here the CDR3 reads CASRLEGVTEAFL. CDR3 in DNA: TGTGCCAGCAGGCTAGAAGGGGTAACTGAAGCTTTCCTT.

This sequence joins TRBV30 and TRBJ2-1; possibly TRBD1 or TRBD2 for D (5 bases each). The CDR3 covers 13 residues. Germline V gene lookup returns CDR1 GTSNPN and CDR2 SVGIG (reference sequence). Deletions cut 8 bases from V and 3 bases from J, with 14 bases between. The CDR3: CALPGTYYNEQFF. CDR3 nucleotides: TGTGCCCTACCCGGGACCTACTACAATGAGCAGTTCTTC.

On this clone itself: The junction does not match germline at one end; this may be a read error. This specimen includes other DNA sequences encoding the same CDR3. The chain has TRBV5-4 and TRBJ2-5, with D tentatively TRBD2 (6 bases). The CDR3 totals 15 residues. Germline-derived CDR1 and CDR2 are SGHNT and YYREEE (reference sequence). CDR3 amino acids: CASSRTNGDQETQYF. The CDR3 DNA reads TGTGCCAGCAGCAGGACTAACGGGGACCAAGAGACTCAGTACTTC.

The CDR3 spells CASSLQGGQPQHF. CDR3 DNA sequence: TGTGCCAGCAGCTTACAGGGAGGTCAGCCCCAGCATTTT. The gene calls are TRBV7-8 and TRBJ1-5; D is perhaps TRBD1 (5 bases). CDR3 length equals 13 residues. Looked up from germline, CDR1 is SGHVS and CDR2 is FQNEAQ. V shed 2 bases and J shed 6 bases, with 8 bases lying between them.

J is TRBJ1-2 and V is TRBV2; D remains unclear. With 3 bases removed from V and 4 bases from J, the gap between germline ends came to 0 bases. From germline, CDR1 is SNHLY and CDR2 FYNNEI. The CDR3 extends over 10 amino acids. CDR3 amino acids: CASSDYGYTF. As DNA, the CDR3 is TGTGCCAGCAGTGACTATGGCTACACCTTC. The full variable domain, completed using reference TRBV2 and TRBJ1-2, is EPEVTQTPSHQVTQMGQEVILRCVPISNHLYFYWYRQILGQKVEFLVSFYNNEISEKSEIFDDQFSVERPDGSNFTLKIRSTKLEDSAMYFCASSDYGYTFGSGTRLTVV.

The chain joins TRBV23-1 to TRBJ2-2; D is uncertain. TRBV23-1 is flagged as an ORF with uncertain function. The CDR3 covers 10 residues. V was cut by 8 bases and J by 6 bases, with 4 bases left in between. The chain's CDR3 is CASLPGELFF. CDR3 DNA sequence: TGCGCCAGCTTGCCCGGGGAGCTGTTTTTT.

The CDR3 nucleotides read TGTGCCAGCAGCCCGGGGATAGGCCATCGACTAGCGGACCAAGAGACCCAGTACTTC. Its protein is CASSPGIGHRLADQETQYF. The rearrangement links TRBV7-9 to TRBJ2-5; 9 bases fit TRBD2. The CDR3 has 19 residues. Germline CDR1 reads SEHNR; CDR2 reads FQNEAQ (reference sequence). V shed 5 bases, J shed 0 bases, and the junction held 16 bases outside the gene matches. Complete variable domain (other parts from reference TRBV7-9 and TRBJ2-5): DTGVSQNPRHKITKRGQNVTFRCDPISEHNRLYWYRQTLGQGPEFLTYFQNEAQLEKSRLLSDRFSAERPKGSFSTLEIQRTEQGDSAMYLCASSPGIGHRLADQETQYFGPGTRLLVL.

This clone was recorded only once. The chain links TRBV19 to TRBJ1-5; unclear D gene. This CDR3 has 15 amino acids. The V end was cut by 9 bases, the J end by 0 bases, with 15 bases between. Germline loops: CDR1 LNHDA, CDR2 SQIVND (reference sequence). The CDR3 region has the DNA TGTGCCAGCCAAGCCCGGTCAAATAGCAATCAGCCCCAGCATTTT. Its translation is CASQARSNSNQPQHF. The variable domain in full, with the rest retrieved from reference TRBV19 and TRBJ1-5, is DGGITQSPKYLFRKEGQNVTLSCEQNLNHDAMYWYRQDPGQGLRLIYYSQIVNDFQKGDIAEGYSVSREKKESFPLTVTSAQKNPTAFYLCASQARSNSNQPQHFGDGTRLSIL.

The genes are TRBV27 and TRBJ1-2, with 9 positions matching TRBD1. Germline CDR1 is MNHEY and CDR2 is SMNVEV (reference sequence). The CDR3 is 14 amino acids. Losses at the gene ends were 5 bases for V and 4 bases for J; bases not matched to a gene: 5. The CDR3: CASSTTTGGYGYTF. CDR3 nucleotide sequence: TGTGCCAGCAGTACGACGACAGGGGGCTATGGCTACACCTTC.

The rearrangement uses TRBV2 and TRBJ2-3; D possibly matches TRBD1 or TRBD2 (6 bases each). This CDR3 contains 17 residues. The V gene's germline CDR1 is SNHLY and CDR2 FYNNEI. Trimming left V 1 base short and J 3 bases short, with 17 bases between. CDR3 region: CASSEGVRGTSTDTQYF. CDR3 coding DNA: TGTGCCAGCAGTGAAGGGGTACGGGGGACATCGACAGATACGCAGTATTTT.

The chain is built from TRBV6-5 and TRBJ1-4; the match to TRBD1 covers 9 bases. V was pared by 6 bases and J by 8 bases, with 13 bases of the junction left unmatched. CDR3 size: 16 residues. CDR1 and CDR2 (germline): MNHEY, SVGAGI. The CDR3 reads CASSYTGTGTNEKLFF. CDR3 in DNA: TGTGCCAGCAGCTACACCGGGACAGGGACGAACGAAAAACTGTTTTTT.